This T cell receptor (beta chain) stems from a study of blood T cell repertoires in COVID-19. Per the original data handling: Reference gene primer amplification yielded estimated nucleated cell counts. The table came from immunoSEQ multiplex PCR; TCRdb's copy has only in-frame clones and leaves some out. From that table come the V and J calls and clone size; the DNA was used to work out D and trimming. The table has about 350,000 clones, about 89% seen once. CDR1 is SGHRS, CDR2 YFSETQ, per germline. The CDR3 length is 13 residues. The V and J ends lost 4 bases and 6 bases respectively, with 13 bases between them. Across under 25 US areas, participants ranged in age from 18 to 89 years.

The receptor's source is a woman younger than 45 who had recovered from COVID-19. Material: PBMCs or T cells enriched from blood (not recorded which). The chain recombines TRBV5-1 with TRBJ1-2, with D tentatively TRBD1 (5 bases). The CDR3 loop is CASSVPGLDGYTF. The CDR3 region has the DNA TGCGCCAGCAGCGTCCCAGGGTTGGATGGCTACACCTTC.